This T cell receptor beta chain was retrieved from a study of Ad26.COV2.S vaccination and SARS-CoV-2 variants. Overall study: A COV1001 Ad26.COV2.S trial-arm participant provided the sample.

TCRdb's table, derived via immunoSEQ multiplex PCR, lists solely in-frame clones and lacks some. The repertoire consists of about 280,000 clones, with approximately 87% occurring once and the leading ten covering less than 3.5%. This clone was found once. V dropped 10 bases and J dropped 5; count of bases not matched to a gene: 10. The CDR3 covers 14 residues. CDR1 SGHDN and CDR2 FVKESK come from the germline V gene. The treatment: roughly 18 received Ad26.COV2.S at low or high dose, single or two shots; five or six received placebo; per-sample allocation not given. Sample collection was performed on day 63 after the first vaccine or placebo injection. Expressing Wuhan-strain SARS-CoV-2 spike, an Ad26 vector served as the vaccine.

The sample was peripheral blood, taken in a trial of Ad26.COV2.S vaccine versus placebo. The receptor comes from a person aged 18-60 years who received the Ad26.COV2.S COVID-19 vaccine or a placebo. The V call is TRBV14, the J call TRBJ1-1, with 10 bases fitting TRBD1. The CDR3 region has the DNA TGTGCCACCGAGGGGACAGGGGCGGGGACTGAAGCTTTCTTT. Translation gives CATEGTGAGTEAFF.